This T cell receptor (beta chain) is from a study of CD8+CD57+ T cells in acquired aplastic anemia. Genomic DNA, serving as template, underwent TCR beta VDJ and CDR3 profiling. TCRdb redid the calling of the reads with MiXCR, one entry per CDR3 protein. The table shows about 200,000 distinct CDR3 sequences, with roughly 53% occurring only once. J lost 5 bases, V lost 4 bases, and 10 bases had no gene match. Germline CDR1 reads LGHNA; CDR2 reads YNFKEQ. The CDR3 sequence is 16 residues long. For sequencing, patients were chosen who had shown expansion of CD8+CD57+ cells by flow cytometry. V is TRBV4-2 and J is TRBJ2-1, with 8 positions matching TRBD1. This clonotype was obtained from a human donor with aplastic anemia. Sequencing was performed on sorted CD4+, CD8+, or CD8+CD57+ T cells (not recorded which) from PBMCs. CDR3 protein: CASSLNRTGYHNEQFF. The CDR3 bases are TGTGCCAGCAGCCTGAACCGGACAGGGTACCACAATGAGCAGTTCTTC.